The 27 T cell receptor beta chains given below trace back to one sample, sequenced in a study of blood T cell repertoires in COVID-19. Generated by immunoSEQ multiplex PCR, the TCRdb table keeps only in-frame clones and is missing some. The sample yields under 200,000 clones, over 75% seen once. The sample consisted of peripheral blood. These receptors all stem from a man aged 40-55 years with active or convalescent COVID-19.

This rearrangement joins TRBV23-1 to TRBJ1-1; D possibly corresponds to TRBD1 (5 bases). TRBV23-1 has ORF status, its function being uncertain. The CDR3 is 13 residues long. The ends were cut back, 6 bases at V and 7 bases at J, with 15 bases in the middle. The CDR3 nucleotides are TGCGCCAGCAGCAGCCGGGGGGGATATGAAGCTTTCTTT. Its translation is CASSSRGGYEAFF.

V usage is TRBV3-1 (or the pseudogene TRBV3-2) and J usage is TRBJ2-3, with 15 nucleotides matching TRBD2. CDR1 and CDR2 (germline): LGHDT, YNNKEL (reference sequence). Trimming took 3 bases from V and 2 from J; bases not matched to a gene: 3. CDR3 length: 17 amino acids. The CDR3 reads CASSQGLAGGPTDTQYF. CDR3 DNA: TGTGCCAGCAGCCAGGGACTAGCGGGGGGCCCCACAGATACGCAGTATTTT.

This rearrangement joins TRBV9 to TRBJ2-1; TRBD1 might be the D (6 bases). The CDR3 is made up of 16 amino acids. CDR1 SGDLS and CDR2 YYNGEE come from the germline V gene. The V end lost 4 bases, the J end lost 5 bases, and 19 bases lay between the germline ends. The CDR3 loop reads CASSPRAGDENNEQFF. CDR3 in DNA: TGTGCCAGCAGCCCCCGGGCAGGGGACGAAAACAATGAGCAGTTCTTC.

Note on this clone: One end of the junction varies from germline; a read error may be responsible. This chain links TRBV28 with TRBJ2-7, with D possibly TRBD2 on 5 matching bases. This CDR3 region has 13 residues. Looked up from germline, CDR1 is MDHEN and CDR2 is SYDVKM. The CDR3 loop reads CASSLAGSHEQYF. CDR3 sequence (DNA): TGTGCCAGCAGTTTGGCGGGCTCCCACGAGCAGTACTTC. The variable domain in full, completed from reference TRBV28 and TRBJ2-7, reads DVKVTQSSRYLVKRTGEKVFLECVQDMDHENMFWYRQDPGLGLRLIYFSYDVKMKEKGDIPEGYSVSREKKERFSLILESASTNQTSMYLCASSLAGSHEQYFGPGTRLTVT.

In this sample, this clone turned up a few times. The chain couples TRBV6-2 or TRBV6-3 to TRBJ1-1; D remains unclear. Germline V gives CDR1 MNHEY, CDR2 SVGEGT. V lost 0 bases and J lost 4, with 9 bases in between. CDR3 length equals 14 residues. DNA for the CDR3: TGTGCCAGCAGTTACTCGAGCCTTCTCACTGAAGCTTTCTTT. It translates to CASSYSSLLTEAFF.

V gene TRBV7-3 combines with J gene TRBJ1-5; D unresolved. Germline CDR1 reads SGHTA; CDR2 reads FQGTGA. With 2 bases removed from V and 4 bases from J, the gap between germline ends came to 6 bases. CDR3 length equals 13 residues. Here the CDR3 DNA reads TGTGCCAGCAGCTTAGACGGGAATCAGCCCCAGCATTTT. Residues: CASSLDGNQPQHF.

The chain combines TRBV28 with TRBJ1-2; 11 bases match TRBD1. V dropped 5 bases and J dropped 1; count of bases not matched to a gene: 3. CDR3 length: 15 amino acids. Germline V gene lookup returns CDR1 MDHEN and CDR2 SYDVKM. CDR3 protein: CASSRGQGVNYGYTF. CDR3 bases: TGTGCCAGCAGTAGGGGACAGGGGGTTAACTATGGCTACACCTTC.

The chain is built from TRBV2 and TRBJ1-4; TRBD1 agrees at 7 bases. CDR3 length: 16 amino acids. The junction had 12 bases not matched to a gene; V was cut back by 6 bases and J by 5 bases. Germline V gene sequence: CDR1 SNHLY, CDR2 FYNNEI. Written as DNA, the CDR3 is TGTGCCAGCAGCCCGATAGACAGGGTTTTAAATGAAAAACTGTTTTTT. It translates to CASSPIDRVLNEKLFF.

The CDR3 coding sequence is TGTGCCACCAGTGGGGTAGGGGTGAAATCAGATACGCAGTATTTT. Its protein is CATSGVGVKSDTQYF. This chain links TRBV24-1 with TRBJ2-3; the D gene is possibly TRBD1 (5 bases). V was pared by 5 bases and J by 4 bases, with 15 bases between. This CDR3 spans 15 amino acids. Germline V gene data show CDR1 as KGHDR and CDR2 as SFDVKD.

V is TRBV11-2 and J is TRBJ2-7; TRBD1 might be the D (5 bases). Germline CDR1 reads SGHAT; CDR2 reads FQNNGV. The CDR3 loop spans 15 amino acids. Trimming took 5 bases from V and 3 from J, leaving 17 bases between them. The CDR3 protein is CASSARVGGDYEQYF. CDR3 DNA sequence: TGTGCCAGCAGCGCCAGGGTCGGTGGGGACTACGAGCAGTACTTC.

The chain couples TRBV6-4 to TRBJ2-2, with 7 positions matching TRBD1. Per germline, CDR1 MRHNA and CDR2 SNTAGT. Unmatched junction bases numbered 2, after V lost 6 bases and J lost 4 bases. CDR3 length: 13 amino acids. The CDR3 nucleotides read TGTGCCAGCAGCGGACAGGCCACCGGGGAGCTGTTTTTT. Protein: CASSGQATGELFF.

J is TRBJ2-7 and V is TRBV4-1, with 8 positions matching TRBD2. Germline trimming cut 0 bases from V and 2 bases from J; bases unmatched to any gene: 9. Germline CDR1 MGHRA, CDR2 YSYEKL. This CDR3 contains 17 residues. CDR3 DNA sequence: TGCGCCAGCAGCCAAGATTCATCCCGGGGGGGGACCTACGAGCAGTACTTC. Amino acids: CASSQDSSRGGTYEQYF.

The chain has TRBV6-5 and TRBJ1-2; 7 bases line up with TRBD1. The CDR3 totals 15 residues. V lost 3 bases, J lost 7 bases, and 11 bases stayed unmatched. Germline assignment: CDR1 MNHEY and CDR2 SVGAGI. This CDR3 is CASSYGRAGGLGYTF. CDR3 coding DNA: TGTGCCAGCAGTTATGGAAGGGCAGGGGGGCTTGGCTACACCTTC.

The chain is built from TRBV25-1 and TRBJ2-7; D possibly corresponds to TRBD1 (5 bases). The germline gives CDR1 MGHDK, CDR2 SYGVNS. CDR3 length equals 15 residues. V lost 0 bases to trimming and J lost 2 bases, with 11 bases between them. CDR3 DNA sequence: TGTGCCAGCAGTGAATATAGCAGACAGACCTACGAGCAGTACTTC. Encoded protein: CASSEYSRQTYEQYF.

V usage is TRBV5-4 and J usage is TRBJ2-5; 8 nucleotides line up with TRBD2. With 4 bases clipped from V and 2 bases from J, the junction kept 7 bases outside the gene matches. The CDR3 runs to 15 residues. Germline V lookup: CDR1 SGHNT, CDR2 YYREEE (reference sequence). The CDR3 loop is CASSPGRGGQETQYF. CDR3 DNA: TGTGCCAGCAGCCCCGGTCGGGGGGGACAAGAGACCCAGTACTTC.

The chain links TRBV28 to TRBJ2-4; 9 bases map to TRBD2. Germline loops: CDR1 MDHEN, CDR2 SYDVKM. This CDR3 contains 14 residues. The CDR3 is CATRSAGGLDIQYF. The CDR3 coding sequence is TGTGCTACTAGGTCCGCGGGGGGGCTTGACATTCAGTACTTC.

The chain uses TRBV12-3 or TRBV12-4 and TRBJ1-3; no reliable D call. V dropped 6 bases and J dropped 9 bases, with 12 bases sitting between them. This CDR3 comprises 12 residues. As DNA, the CDR3 is TGTGCCAGCAGCCCCTGGTTCGGCACCATATATTTT. This codes for CASSPWFGTIYF.

The chain recombines TRBV18 with TRBJ1-4, with D maybe TRBD1 (6 bases). Germline CDR1 and CDR2: KGHSH and LQKENI. Trimming stripped 4 bases from V and 0 bases from J, with 12 bases between. The CDR3 is 16 amino acids. CDR3 amino acids: CASSRRQDATNEKLFF. The CDR3 DNA is TGTGCCAGCTCACGGAGACAGGACGCAACTAATGAAAAACTGTTTTTT.

J is TRBJ1-5 and V is TRBV4-3; D possibly corresponds to TRBD1 (5 bases). Between the trimmed V and J ends, which lost 0 bases and 6 bases, there was a span of 9 bases. CDR3 length: 14 residues. From germline, CDR1 is LGHNA and CDR2 YSLEER. The CDR3 protein is CASSQDRVSQPQHF. The CDR3 DNA is TGCGCCAGCAGCCAAGACAGGGTAAGTCAGCCCCAGCATTTT.

J is TRBJ1-5 and V is TRBV21-1; the table assigns TRBD1, which was not confirmed against the DNA. TRBV21-1 is a recognized pseudogene. The CDR3 is 14 residues long. The CDR3 nucleotides are TGTGCCAGCACAAACCGACAAGGCAATCAGCCCCAGCATTTT. Translation: CASTNRQGNQPQHF.

V and J are TRBV9 and TRBJ2-5, with D possibly being TRBD2 (5 bases). The germline V and J ends were trimmed by 4 bases and 5 bases, with 12 bases remaining between them. This CDR3 is built from 13 residues. Germline CDR1 reads SGDLS; CDR2 reads YYNGEE. CDR3 residues: CASSTYRGETQYF. The CDR3 DNA sequence: TGTGCCAGCAGCACTTACCGCGGGGAGACCCAGTACTTC. Variable domain in full (rest from reference TRBV9 and TRBJ2-5): DSGVTQTPKHLITATGQRVTLRCSPRSGDLSVYWYQQSLDQGLQFLIQYYNGEERAKGNILERFSAQQFPDLHSELNLSSLELGDSALYFCASSTYRGETQYFGPGTRLLVL.

V is TRBV9 and J is TRBJ1-2, with no clear D. V dropped 2 bases and J dropped 0 bases, with 11 bases sitting between them. Germline V gene sequence: CDR1 SGDLS, CDR2 YYNGEE. CDR3 length: 15 amino acids. The CDR3: CASSVSPLTNYGYTF. The CDR3 bases are TGTGCCAGCAGCGTTAGCCCTCTCACTAACTATGGCTACACCTTC.

The chain uses TRBV6-5 and TRBJ2-5; a weak D match, TRBD2 (7 bases). Trimming cost V 4 bases and J 0 bases, with 12 bases left between them. This CDR3 spans 15 amino acids. CDR1 is MNHEY and CDR2 is SVGAGI in the germline V gene. The CDR3 bases are TGTGCCAGCAGTTCACGGGGGGCTTACCAAGAGACCCAGTACTTC. Amino acid sequence: CASSSRGAYQETQYF.

This chain joins TRBV3-1 (or the pseudogene TRBV3-2) and TRBJ1-1; a weak D match, TRBD1 (5 bases). V lost 3 bases, J lost 0 bases, and 11 bases lay in between. This CDR3 contains 15 residues. Per the germline V gene, CDR1 is LGHDT and CDR2 is YNNKEL (reference sequence). The CDR3 region has the DNA TGTGCCAGCAGCCAGGACAATCTACTGAACACTGAAGCTTTCTTT. Encoded protein: CASSQDNLLNTEAFF.

This chain's CDR3 is CASSSRDRGLHFTYEQYF. In nucleotides, the CDR3 is TGTGCCAGCAGCTCACGGGACAGGGGGCTACACTTTACCTACGAGCAGTACTTC. The V and J genes are TRBV5-8 and TRBJ2-7, with 12 positions matching TRBD1. This CDR3 contains 18 residues. V lost 3 bases and J lost 2; bases outside the gene matches: 12. The germline V gene has CDR1 SGHTS and CDR2 YDEGEE.

The chain carries TRBV4-1 and TRBJ2-3; 13 bases are a match to TRBD2. Germline V lookup: CDR1 MGHRA, CDR2 YSYEKL. CDR3 length equals 16 residues. V lost 3 bases to trimming and J lost 5 bases; unmatched junction nucleotides: 5. The CDR3 here is CASSQILAGGQDTQYF. Here the CDR3 DNA reads TGCGCCAGCAGCCAGATACTAGCGGGGGGGCAAGATACGCAGTATTTT.

The V and J genes are TRBV29-1 and TRBJ1-2; TRBD1 matches 9 bases. The germline V gene encodes CDR1 SQVTM and CDR2 ANQGSEA. This CDR3 has 12 amino acids. With 4 bases clipped from V and 3 bases from J, the junction kept 0 bases outside the gene matches. The CDR3 loop is CSVGQGDYGYTF. The CDR3 DNA sequence: TGCAGCGTTGGACAGGGGGACTATGGCTACACCTTC.